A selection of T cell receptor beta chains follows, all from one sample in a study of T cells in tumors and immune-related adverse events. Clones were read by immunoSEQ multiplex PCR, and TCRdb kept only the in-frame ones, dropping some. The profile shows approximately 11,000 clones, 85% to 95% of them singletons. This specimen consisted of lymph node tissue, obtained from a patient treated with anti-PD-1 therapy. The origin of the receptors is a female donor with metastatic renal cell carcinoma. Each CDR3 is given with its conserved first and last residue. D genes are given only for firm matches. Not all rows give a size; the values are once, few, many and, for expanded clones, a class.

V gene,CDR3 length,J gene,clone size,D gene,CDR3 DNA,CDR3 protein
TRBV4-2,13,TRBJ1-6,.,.,TGTGCCAGCAGCCAGGACAGTAATTCACCCCTCCACTTT,CASSQDSNSPLHF
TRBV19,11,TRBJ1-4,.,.,TGTGCCAGTAGTAAACAGCGACGGGTGTTTTTT,CASSKQRRVFF
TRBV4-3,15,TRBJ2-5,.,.,TGCGCCAGCAGCCAAGTGGGGCAGGGTGGAGAGACCCAGTACTTC,CASSQVGQGGETQYF
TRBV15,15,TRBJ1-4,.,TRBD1,TGTGCCACCAGCGTACAGGGGGCCGGGGATGAAAAACTGTTTTTT,CATSVQGAGDEKLFF
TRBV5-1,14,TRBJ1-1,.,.,TGCGCCAGCAGCTGGGCGGGAGGAAACACTGAAGCTTTCTTT,CASSWAGGNTEAFF
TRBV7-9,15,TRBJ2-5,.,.,TGTGCCAGCAGCTTCGGTACAGGGGGGGGAGAGACCCAGTACTTC,CASSFGTGGGETQYF
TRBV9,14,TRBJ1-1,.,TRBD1,TGTGCCAGCAGCTGGGGACAGTTGAACACTGAAGCTTTCTTT,CASSWGQLNTEAFF
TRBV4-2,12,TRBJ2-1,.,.,TGTGCCAGCAGCCAAGATTTGGGCTGGCAGTTCTTC,CASSQDLGWQFF
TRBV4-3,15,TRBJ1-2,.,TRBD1,TGCGCCAGCAGCCAAGATATACAGGGGTTAGATGGCTACACCTTC,CASSQDIQGLDGYTF
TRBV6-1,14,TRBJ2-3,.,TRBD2,TGTGCCAGCAACCCGGGGGGGCGGGTAGATACGCAGTATTTT,CASNPGGRVDTQYF
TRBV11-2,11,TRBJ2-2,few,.,TGTGCCAGCAGCCCCCGCGGGGAGCTGTTTTTT,CASSPRGELFF
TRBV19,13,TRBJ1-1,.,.,TGTGCCACGGACAACAGGCGGAACACTGAAGCTTTCTTT,CATDNRRNTEAFF
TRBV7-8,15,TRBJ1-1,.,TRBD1,TGTGCCAGCAGCCATCGGGACAGGGCTGTCACTGAAGCTTTCTTT,CASSHRDRAVTEAFF
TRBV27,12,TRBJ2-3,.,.,TGTGCCAGCAGCCCAAACAGGAATACGCAGTATTTT,CASSPNRNTQYF
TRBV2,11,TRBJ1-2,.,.,TGTGCCAGCAGTGAAACCTATGGCTACACCTTC,CASSETYGYTF
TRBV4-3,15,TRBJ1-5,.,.,TGCGCCAGCAGCCAGGACGGACAGCCCAATCAGCCCCAGCATTTT,CASSQDGQPNQPQHF
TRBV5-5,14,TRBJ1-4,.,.,TGTGCCAGCAGCTTCGGGACAACTAATGAAAAACTGTTTTTT,CASSFGTTNEKLFF
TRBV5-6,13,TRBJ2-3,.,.,TGTGCCAGCAGCCCCCGATCCGGGGATACGCAGTATTTT,CASSPRSGDTQYF
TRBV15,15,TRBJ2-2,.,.,TGTGCCACCAGCAGAGAACGACATTCCACCGGGGAGCTGTTCTTT,CATSRERHSTGELFF
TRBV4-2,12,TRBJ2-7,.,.,TGTGCCAGCAGCCAAGACGGGTTCGAGCAGTACTTC,CASSQDGFEQYF
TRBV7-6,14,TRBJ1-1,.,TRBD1,TGTGCCAGCAGCTTAATTACAGGGGGCCCTGAAGCTTTCTTT,CASSLITGGPEAFF
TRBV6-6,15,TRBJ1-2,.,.,TGTGCTAGCAGTTACTCCTCCCAGGGGAGCTATGGCTACACCTTC,CASSYSSQGSYGYTF
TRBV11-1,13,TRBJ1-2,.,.,TGTGCCAGCAGCTCGATCCTAGGGTTTGGCTACACCTTC,CASSSILGFGYTF
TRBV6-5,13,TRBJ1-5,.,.,TGTGCCAGCAGTTACGGAAGCGGACAGCCCCAGCATTTT,CASSYGSGQPQHF
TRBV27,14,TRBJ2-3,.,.,TGTGCCAGCAGACGAATGCAGGGCGCAGATACGCAGTATTTT,CASRRMQGADTQYF
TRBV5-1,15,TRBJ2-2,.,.,TGCGCCAGCAGCTTGGAGGGGCGGAACACCGGGGAGCTGTTTTTT,CASSLEGRNTGELFF
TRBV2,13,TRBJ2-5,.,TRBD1,TGTGCCAGCAGGTTTACAGGGGGAGAGACCCAGTACTTC,CASRFTGGETQYF
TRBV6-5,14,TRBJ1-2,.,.,TGTGCCAGCAGTCCCTCAGACGCTATTGATGGCTACACCTTC,CASSPSDAIDGYTF
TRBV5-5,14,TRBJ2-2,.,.,TGTGCCAGCAGATTTTATGCGGACACCGGGGAGCTGTTTTTT,CASRFYADTGELFF
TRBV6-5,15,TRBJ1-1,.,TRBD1,TGTGCCAGCAGTTACGCCGGGACAGTTGGCACTGAAGCTTTCTTT,CASSYAGTVGTEAFF
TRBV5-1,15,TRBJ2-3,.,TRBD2,TGCGCCAGCAGCTCGACTAGCGGGAGGATGGATACGCAGTATTTT,CASSSTSGRMDTQYF
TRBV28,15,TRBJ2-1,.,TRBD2,TGTGCCAGCATCCTCAGCGGGAGTCTATACAATGAGCAGTTCTTC,CASILSGSLYNEQFF
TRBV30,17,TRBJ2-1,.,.,TGTGCCTGGACTGAGAGCGGAGGTCGTACTTACTACAATGAGCAGTTCTTC,CAWTESGGRTYYNEQFF
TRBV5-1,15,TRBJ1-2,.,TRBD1,TGCGCCAGCAGCCTGGACAGGGGGGAGACCTATGGCTACACCTTC,CASSLDRGETYGYTF
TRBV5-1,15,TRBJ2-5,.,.,TGCGCCAGCAGCTTGACGGGACTGACCCAAGAGACCCAGTACTTC,CASSLTGLTQETQYF
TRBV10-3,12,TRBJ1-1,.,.,TGTGCCATCAGGGAGACAGGCACTGAAGCTTTCTTT,CAIRETGTEAFF
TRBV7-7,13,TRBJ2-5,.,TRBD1,TGTGCTAGCAGCGCGGACAGGGACGAGACCCAGTACTTC,CASSADRDETQYF
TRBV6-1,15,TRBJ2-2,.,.,TGTGCCAGCAGTGAGGTTTCGTTGGCCGTCGGGGAGCTGTTTTTT,CASSEVSLAVGELFF
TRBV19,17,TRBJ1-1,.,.,TGTGCCAGTAGCCGCGAACTGGGGGGGATACTGAGCACTGAAGCTTTCTTT,CASSRELGGILSTEAFF
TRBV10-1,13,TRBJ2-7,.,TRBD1,TGCGCCAGCAGGATGGGGACAGGCTACGAGCAGTACTTC,CASRMGTGYEQYF
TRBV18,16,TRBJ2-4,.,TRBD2,TGTGCCAGCTCACCCGAAGCGGGAGTGGGCAAAAACATTCAGTACTTC,CASSPEAGVGKNIQYF
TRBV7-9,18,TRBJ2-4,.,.,TGTGCCAGCAGCTTAGCGCAGGCAGGCCGACTAGCCAAAAACATTCAGTACTTC,CASSLAQAGRLAKNIQYF
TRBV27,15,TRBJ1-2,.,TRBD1,TGTGCCAGCAGTCCGGGACAGGGGGCTCCCTTTGGCTACACCTTC,CASSPGQGAPFGYTF
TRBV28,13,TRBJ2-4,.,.,TGTGCCAGCAGTTTCCCAGCCAAAAACATTCAGTACTTC,CASSFPAKNIQYF
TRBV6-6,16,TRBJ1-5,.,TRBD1,TGTGCCAGCAGTTACTCGGGAGACAGGGGAGGACAGCCCCAGCATTTT,CASSYSGDRGGQPQHF
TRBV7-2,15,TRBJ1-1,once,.,TGTGCCAGCAGCGGTCAGGTCGGAATCGCTACTGAAGCTTTCTTT,CASSGQVGIATEAFF
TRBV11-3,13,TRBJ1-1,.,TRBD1,TGTGCCAGCAGCATAGGACAGGGAGCTGAAGCTTTCTTT,CASSIGQGAEAFF
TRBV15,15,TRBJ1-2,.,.,TGTGCCACCAGCCCGCCCGGGCCGGTAGGTTATGGCTACACCTTC,CATSPPGPVGYGYTF
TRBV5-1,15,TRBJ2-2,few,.,TGCGCCAGCAGCTTGGTGGCAAAGGGCACCGGGGAGCTGTTTTTT,CASSLVAKGTGELFF
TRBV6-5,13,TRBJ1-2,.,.,TGTGCCAGCAGTTACGGTGAGGGAAGCGGCTACACCTTC,CASSYGEGSGYTF
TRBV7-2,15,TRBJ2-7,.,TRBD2,TGTGCCAGCAGCTTAGGACTAGCGGGGCCCTACGAGCAGTACTTC,CASSLGLAGPYEQYF
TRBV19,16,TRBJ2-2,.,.,TGTGCCAGTAGTAGCTGGGACGGACCGAACACCGGGGAGCTGTTTTTT,CASSSWDGPNTGELFF
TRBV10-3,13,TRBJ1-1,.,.,TGTGCCATCGGGAGAGGCGCGAACACTGAAGCTTTCTTT,CAIGRGANTEAFF
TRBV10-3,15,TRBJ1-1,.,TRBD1,TGTGCCATCAGGAGTACAGGGGTTTTGAACACTGAAGCTTTCTTT,CAIRSTGVLNTEAFF
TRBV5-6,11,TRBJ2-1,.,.,TGTGCCAGCAGCTTGGAAGGGGCACCGTTCTTC,CASSLEGAPFF